This TCR beta chain originates from a study of response to subunit inactivated influenza vaccine (dated by TCRdb to between 2017 and 2018). Concerning the study at large: The study used deep quantitative T cell receptor repertoire profiling to track responses to a trivalent subunit inactivated influenza vaccine.

This clonotype was counted ten times or more. There is no known antigen for this receptor. No base-level quality is on record; no much larger clone is a single base apart. Findings and caveats that apply to the study as a whole: The authors proposed that each seasonal influenza vaccination may bring in only a limited number of new T cells.

Inclusive of the bounding cysteine and phenylalanine, the CDR3 is 15 residues long. The DNA shown is the 45-base CDR3, in frame from base 1. Trimmed from V: 1 base; trimmed from J: 6 bases; junction bases lacking a gene match: 5. Library generation was performed with RT-PCR. Instrument used: Illumina HiSeq 2500. The raw public data were reprocessed by TCRdb itself: fastp quality trimming at Q25, MiXCR clonotype calling, in-frame beta chains only. Each record represents a unique CDR3 protein, reported with the most common genes and DNA among its rows. The sample yields roughly 700,000 distinct CDR3 sequences; 11% to 15% were counted once. The ten largest make up less than 7% of the sample.

This receptor chain uses TRBV12-3 or TRBV12-4 and TRBJ1-2; TRBD1 agrees with 10 junctional bases. The sample in question was PBMCs from blood, obtained less than 15 days before vaccination. The receptor was derived from a man aged 45-65 years who received an inactivated influenza vaccine. Donor details come from another sample of the same person, matched by shared clones. DNA sequence: TGTGCCAGCAGTTTAGTACGTGGACAGGGGGATGGCTACACCTTC. Its protein product is CASSLVRGQGDGYTF.